A single sample gave rise to the 25 T cell receptor beta chains below, sequenced in a study of T cell clonality in common variable immunodeficiency. TCRdb's table, derived via immunoSEQ multiplex PCR, lists solely in-frame clones and lacks some. The sample shows about 42,000 clones, none of them appearing just once. Study findings and constraints: Reportedly, TCR beta sequences from common variable immunodeficiency showed fewer deletions and N-nucleotide insertions.

Their antigen targets remain unknown. Material for sequencing was peripheral blood mononuclear cells. The receptors shown here come from a human donor with common variable immunodeficiency.

Note on this clone: The read halts 3 residues ahead of the CDR3 end, with the missing end drawn from the germline J gene. The rearrangement uses TRBV6-2 or TRBV6-3 and TRBJ1-1; perhaps TRBD1 as D (6 bases). Germline-derived CDR1 and CDR2 are MNHEY and SVGEGT. The CDR3 loop spans 16 amino acids. Trimming stripped 2 bases from V and 1 base from J, with 14 bases between. CDR3: CASSYGPGQTNTEAFF. The part of the CDR3 DNA that was read is TGTGCCAGCAGTTACGGACCCGGACAGACGAACACTGAA.

This clone was observed many times. The CDR3 end is not reached by the read, which stops 3 residues before it; the germline J gene fills it in. This chain joins TRBV5-1 and TRBJ1-4; tentative D call: TRBD1 (6 bases). V dropped 3 bases and J dropped 8 bases, with 14 bases sitting between them. The CDR3 totals 14 residues. CDR1 and CDR2 from the germline V gene are SGHRS and YFSETQ. The CDR3 sequence is CASSWDTPREKLFF. CDR3 DNA (partial): TGCGCCAGCAGCTGGGACACTCCCAGGGAAAAA. Together with reference TRBV5-1 and TRBJ1-4, the CDR3 gives the full variable domain: KAGVTQTPRYLIKTRGQQVTLSCSPISGHRSVSWYQQTPGQGLQFLFEYFSETQRNKGNFPGRFSGRQFSNSRSEMNVSTLELGDSALYLCASSWDTPREKLFFGSGTQLSVL.

In regard to this clone: The read ends 3 residues shy of where the CDR3 ends; the end is completed using the germline J gene. The chain has TRBV7-2 and TRBJ2-1; no definite D call. V was cut by 7 bases and J by 9 bases, with 22 bases left in between. Germline CDR1 is SGHTA and CDR2 is FQGNSA. The CDR3 sequence is 15 residues long. CDR3 sequence reads: CASNRRLDSTGEQFF. CDR3 DNA, as far as it was read: TGTGCCAGCAACCGCCGTTTGGATAGCACCGGTGAG.

Here the CDR3 reads CASSIGTGVYEQYF. The DNA read from the CDR3 is TGTGCCAGTAGTATTGGGACAGGGGTCTACGAG. The V and J genes are TRBV19 and TRBJ2-7; 10 nucleotides align to TRBD1. The CDR3 is cut off 3 residues early in the read; its end comes from the germline J gene. Germline CDR1 is LNHDA and CDR2 is SQIVND (reference sequence). V gave up 3 bases and J gave up 3 bases; unmatched junction bases: 2. The CDR3 loop spans 14 amino acids.

This clone was found a few times. The observed sequence ends 3 residues before the CDR3 terminus, with the missing tail filled in from the germline J gene. The V gene is TRBV2, the J gene TRBJ1-2, with 7 bases lining up with TRBD1. Trimming cost V 6 bases and J 0 bases; bases outside gene matches: 4. The CDR3 has 14 amino acids. CDR1 SNHLY and CDR2 FYNNEI come from the germline V gene. Partial CDR3 DNA: TGTGCCAGCAGGAAGGGACAGTCTAACTATGGC. This encodes CASRKGQSNYG. In full, the CDR3 is CASRKGQSNYGYTF.

This clone has ten or more counts. The CDR3 end lies 3 residues beyond the end of the read and is filled in from the germline J gene. V and J are TRBV6-2 or TRBV6-3 and TRBJ1-5, with 7 bases that match TRBD1. J gave up 3 bases and V 10 bases, and 12 bases lay outside the gene matches. The CDR3 is 15 amino acids. The V gene's germline CDR1 is MNHEY and CDR2 SVGEGT. CDR3 bases read: TGTGCCAACAAACCGAGGGGGCGATACAATCAGCCC. Protein product: CANKPRGRYNQP. From start to end, the CDR3 is CANKPRGRYNQPQHF.

On this clone itself: The read finishes 3 residues shy of the CDR3 end, and the germline J gene is used to complete it. This chain links TRBV2 with TRBJ2-6; D is perhaps TRBD2 (5 bases). Trimming took 6 bases from V and 8 from J, leaving 17 bases between them. The CDR3 runs to 15 residues. Per germline, CDR1 SNHLY and CDR2 FYNNEI. CDR3 DNA (partial): TGTGCCAGCAGGGAGTTAGAATCGGGGACCAACGTC. Residues: CASRELESGTNV. The whole CDR3 sequence reads CASRELESGTNVLTF.

This clone turned up a few times. The CDR3 extends 3 residues past the end of the read, so its final part is completed from the germline J gene. The chain couples TRBV20-1 to TRBJ2-3; 7 bases agree with TRBD1. Germline lookup yields CDR1 DFQATT and CDR2 SNEGSKA (reference sequence). The CDR3 consists of 14 residues. The V segment lost 3 bases and the J segment 6 bases; nucleotides outside the gene matches: 9. Here the CDR3 reads CSARKGGGIDTQYF. Incomplete CDR3 DNA: TGCAGTGCTAGGAAAGGGGGCGGAATCGATACG.

A word on this clone: Sequencing ends 3 residues short of the CDR3 end; the germline J gene provides the rest. The V and J genes are TRBV19 and TRBJ2-3; TRBD1 matches at 11 bases. CDR3 length equals 15 residues. Per germline, CDR1 LNHDA and CDR2 SQIVND (reference sequence). V was pared by 6 bases and J by 4 bases, with 6 bases of the junction left unmatched. The CDR3 is CASSRTGGKADTQYF. The CDR3 bases that were read are TGTGCCAGTAGCAGGACAGGGGGCAAAGCAGATACG.

This clone was picked up many times. Read data end 3 residues before the CDR3 end; the end is taken from the germline J gene. V and J are TRBV20-1 and TRBJ2-3, with D tentatively TRBD1 (6 bases). This CDR3 region has 15 residues. Germline CDR1 reads DFQATT; CDR2 reads SNEGSKA (reference sequence). V shed 6 bases and J shed 8 bases, with 24 bases lying between them. Incomplete CDR3 DNA: TGCAGTGCCCGGACAGTGGAGGAACAACGCCTTACG. Protein sequence: CSARTVEEQRLT. The entire CDR3 protein is CSARTVEEQRLTQYF.

For this clone: The CDR3 is cut off 3 residues early in the read; its end comes from the germline J gene. This chain links TRBV19 with TRBJ2-5; D is ambiguous. V shed 3 bases and J shed 0 bases, with 5 bases lying between them. The germline V gene encodes CDR1 LNHDA and CDR2 SQIVND (reference sequence). This CDR3 is built from 13 residues. Partial CDR3 DNA: TGTGCCAGTAGTATGCGCTACCAAGAGACC. It codes for CASSMRYQET. The entire CDR3 is CASSMRYQETQYF. Complete variable domain (other parts from reference TRBV19 and TRBJ2-5): DGGITQSPKYLFRKEGQNVTLSCEQNLNHDAMYWYRQDPGQGLRLIYYSQIVNDFQKGDIAEGYSVSREKKESFPLTVTSAQKNPTAFYLCASSMRYQETQYFGPGTRLLVL.

This clone was counted a few times. The read ends 3 residues early relative to the CDR3; the germline J gene fills the gap. The chain uses TRBV5-1 and TRBJ1-5, with D possibly TRBD1 on 5 matching bases. The V gene lost 0 bases and the J gene lost 4 bases, with 11 bases spanning the gap. The CDR3 consists of 15 residues. Germline CDR1 reads SGHRS; CDR2 reads YFSETQ. The sequenced part of the CDR3 DNA is TGCGCCAGCAGCTTGGAGGGACTGGGGAATCAGCCC. The encoded protein is CASSLEGLGNQP. The CDR3 in full is CASSLEGLGNQPQHF. The entire variable domain, with the rest obtained from reference TRBV5-1 and TRBJ1-5, is as follows: KAGVTQTPRYLIKTRGQQVTLSCSPISGHRSVSWYQQTPGQGLQFLFEYFSETQRNKGNFPGRFSGRQFSNSRSEMNVSTLELGDSALYLCASSLEGLGNQPQHFGDGTRLSIL.

As concerns this clone: The CDR3 end falls 3 residues outside the read, so it is completed with the germline J gene. The chain joins TRBV7-9 to TRBJ1-2, with a weak D call TRBD1 (6 bases). The CDR3 sequence is 15 residues long. The V end lost 8 bases, the J end lost 6 bases, and 22 bases lay between the germline ends. Per the germline V gene, CDR1 is SEHNR and CDR2 is FQNEAQ (reference sequence). The DNA read from the CDR3 is TGTGCCAGCCCCGGGGGGCGGGGTCCTTTGGATGGC. Translating gives CASPGGRGPLDG. The whole CDR3 reads CASPGGRGPLDGYTF.

This clone was counted a few times. The CDR3 bases that were read are TGTGCCAGCAGCCATGGACAGGGCAGGATGAAGACC. Protein product: CASSHGQGRMKT. The complete CDR3 sequence is CASSHGQGRMKTQYF. The rearrangement uses TRBV7-8 and TRBJ2-5; the match to TRBD1 covers 8 bases. The CDR3 is cut off 3 residues early in the read; its end comes from the germline J gene. The CDR3 spans 15 residues. The V segment lost 5 bases and the J segment 6 bases; nucleotides outside the gene matches: 11. CDR1 SGHVS and CDR2 FQNEAQ come from the germline V gene.

This clone was counted at least ten times. The read is 3 residues too short to cover the CDR3 end, so that end is filled in from the germline J gene. The chain employs TRBV30 and TRBJ1-5; D is perhaps TRBD1 (5 bases). The CDR3 spans 15 residues. The germline V gene encodes CDR1 GTSNPN and CDR2 SVGIG (reference sequence). V lost 3 bases, J lost 5 bases, and 17 bases lay in between. CDR3 region: CAWRPPGGRDQPQHF. Partial CDR3 DNA: TGTGCCTGGAGGCCCCCGGGAGGCAGGGATCAGCCC.

The sample holds many counts of this clone. CDR3 region: CASRGDLNTGELFF. CDR3 bases read: TGTGCCAGCAGAGGGGACTTGAACACCGGGGAG. The chain carries TRBV5-4 and TRBJ2-2; possibly TRBD2 for D (6 bases). The CDR3 end is not reached by the read, which stops 3 residues before it; the germline J gene fills it in. Germline V gives CDR1 SGHNT, CDR2 YYREEE (reference sequence). Trimming removed 5 bases from V and 1 base from J, with 9 bases in between. The CDR3 runs 14 residues.

Comment on this clone: The read stops 3 residues short of the end of the CDR3; the missing end is completed from the germline J gene. The chain uses TRBV7-2 and TRBJ1-1; tentatively, D is TRBD1 (5 bases). Trimming removed 3 bases from V and 4 bases from J, with 12 bases in between. This CDR3 has 14 amino acids. The germline gives CDR1 SGHTA, CDR2 FQGNSA. This chain's CDR3 is CASSFLDTRTEAFF. CDR3 bases read: TGTGCCAGCAGCTTTTTGGACACACGCACTGAA.

This clone was seen at least ten times. CDR3 residues: CSVEDPVGSASGQETQYF. The sequenced CDR3 bases are TGCAGCGTTGAAGATCCAGTAGGTTCGGCTAGCGGCCAAGAGACC. The rearrangement joins TRBV29-1 to TRBJ2-5, with 7 nucleotides matching TRBD2. The read ends 3 residues shy of where the CDR3 ends; the end is completed using the germline J gene. The CDR3 loop spans 18 amino acids. With V trimmed by 0 bases and J by 1 base, 14 bases remained unmatched. The germline gives CDR1 SQVTM, CDR2 ANQGSEA. Combining the CDR3 with reference TRBV29-1 and TRBJ2-5 gives the whole variable domain SAVISQKPSRDICQRGTSLTIQCQVDSQVTMMFWYRQQPGQSLTLIATANQGSEATYESGFVIDKFPISRPNLTFSTLTVSNMSPEDSSIYLCSVEDPVGSASGQETQYFGPGTRLLVL.

This clone was seen many times. The read ends 3 residues shy of where the CDR3 ends; the end is completed using the germline J gene. The V gene is TRBV19, the J gene TRBJ2-2; 10 nucleotides match TRBD2. Germline CDR1 is LNHDA and CDR2 is SQIVND (reference sequence). The CDR3 has 17 amino acids. The J segment lost 3 bases and the V segment lost 3 bases, leaving 7 bases of the junction unmatched. Incomplete CDR3 DNA: TGTGCCAGTAGTATTGGGCTAGCGGGGGTTTACACCGGGGAG. Encoded protein: CASSIGLAGVYTGE. The full CDR3 reads CASSIGLAGVYTGELFF.

For this clone: The read finishes 3 residues shy of the CDR3 end, and the germline J gene is used to complete it. This chain links TRBV2 with TRBJ2-7; TRBD1 agrees at 9 bases. V lost 5 bases, J lost 3 bases, and 8 bases stayed unmatched. Germline-derived CDR1 and CDR2 are SNHLY and FYNNEI. The CDR3 length is 15 residues. This CDR3 is CASSLTGTGFYEQYF. The part of the CDR3 DNA that was read is TGTGCCAGCAGTTTAACCGGGACAGGGTTCTACGAG.

This clone was seen many times. Coverage ceases 3 residues before the CDR3 finishes, and the germline J gene fills in the end. The chain carries TRBV30 and TRBJ2-7; 8 bases fit TRBD2. CDR1 is GTSNPN and CDR2 is SVGIG in the germline V gene (reference sequence). V lost 4 bases and J lost 5; bases outside the gene matches: 10. There are 14 residues in the CDR3. Incomplete CDR3 DNA: TGTGCCTGGATCGCCGGGACTAGAGCCCACGAG. Translated: CAWIAGTRAHE. The full CDR3 reads CAWIAGTRAHEQYF.

On this clone itself: The read ends 3 residues shy of where the CDR3 ends; the end is completed using the germline J gene. The chain carries TRBV6-2 or TRBV6-3 and TRBJ2-1, with TRBD1 as a possible D gene (6 bases). Per the germline V gene, CDR1 is MNHEY and CDR2 is SVGEGT. V was pared by 0 bases and J by 5 bases, with 17 bases between. The CDR3 totals 17 residues. CDR3 DNA (partial): TGTGCCAGCAGTTACTCGAACGGCGTAGGGGGTAACAATGAG. Protein: CASSYSNGVGGNNE. In full, the CDR3 reads CASSYSNGVGGNNEQFF.

The covered CDR3 bases are TGCAGTGCTAGAGACGGCAGGGGGATGGAGACC. Translated, it gives CSARDGRGMET. In full, the CDR3 reads CSARDGRGMETQYF. The chain has TRBV20-1 and TRBJ2-5; 7 positions agree with TRBD1. The read ends 3 residues shy of where the CDR3 ends; the end is completed using the germline J gene. The germline gives CDR1 DFQATT, CDR2 SNEGSKA (reference sequence). Trimming took 0 bases from V and 5 from J; bases not matched to a gene: 6. There are 14 residues in the CDR3.

In its sample, this clone was seen many times. The read is 3 residues too short to cover the CDR3 end, so that end is filled in from the germline J gene. The V gene is TRBV19, the J gene TRBJ2-7, with 10 bases aligning to TRBD1. There are 15 residues in the CDR3. The trim removed 6 bases at V and 3 bases at J, leaving 8 bases unmatched. Looked up from germline, CDR1 is LNHDA and CDR2 is SQIVND (reference sequence). The CDR3 region is CASSTRTGGNYEQYF. The sequenced part of the CDR3 DNA is TGTGCCAGTAGCACTAGGACAGGGGGAAACTACGAG.

Concerning this clone: The missing CDR3 end, 3 residues past where the read stops, is filled in from the germline J gene. The rearrangement joins TRBV7-9 to TRBJ1-4; 9 bases fit TRBD1. CDR1 SEHNR and CDR2 FQNEAQ come from the germline V gene (reference sequence). Trimming took 5 bases from V and 6 from J; bases not matched to a gene: 7. The length of the CDR3 is 15 residues. The sequenced part of the CDR3 DNA is TGTGCCAGCAGCCCGGGCCGGGACAGGGATGAAAAA. This encodes CASSPGRDRDEK. The whole CDR3 is CASSPGRDRDEKLFF.